These T cell receptor beta chains were read from a single sample in a study of identical twins. Using its own MiXCR run on the 5' RACE reads, TCRdb lists one record per CDR3 protein. The data hold approximately 630,000 distinct CDR3 sequences, with less than 9% observed a single time. The same sample was also studied in work on yellow fever vaccine responses in identical twins.

The specimen sequenced was PBMCs. These receptors all come from a woman between 18 and 29 years old in good health. Both conserved end residues are trimmed from each CDR3. The D gene is left open where the match is weak. Where a row states a size, it is once, few, many or the class of an expanded clone; other rows omit it.

TRBJ2-2 | many | TRBV4-1 | - | ASSLTTYRREVTGELF
TRBJ2-3 | - | TRBV4-1 | - | ASSPAVPVPPDTQY
TRBJ2-3 | few | TRBV4-1 | TRBD1 | ASSQPGQATRDTQY
TRBJ2-6 | few | TRBV7-6 | - | ASSPPVRGAGANVLT
TRBJ2-5 | - | TRBV4-1 | TRBD1 | ASSQRTGRETQY
TRBJ2-5 | few | TRBV5-1 | - | ASSLGTGDVETQY
TRBJ2-2 | few | TRBV5-5 | - | ASSYTWTEITGELF
TRBJ1-1 | many | TRBV6-1 | - | ASSESWGPGNTEAF
TRBJ2-1 | many | TRBV4-2 | - | ASSQSGGRGSYNEQF
TRBJ2-7 | - | TRBV15 | TRBD1 | ATTPGQDSYEQY
TRBJ1-1 | - | TRBV7-7 | TRBD1 | ASSPPQGVNTEAF
TRBJ2-5 | few | TRBV14 | TRBD2 | ASSQEALAGWETQY
TRBJ1-4 | few | TRBV2 | TRBD1 | ASSRQGATNEKLF
TRBJ1-5 | - | TRBV12-3/TRBV12-4 | - | ASSPSGASWGNQPQH
TRBJ2-3 | - | TRBV3-1 | - | ASSQGRGSKDTQY
TRBJ2-3 | - | TRBV20-1 | TRBD2 | SARSLRLAGSTDTQY
TRBJ2-2 | - | TRBV4-1 | - | ASSQAGSGELF
TRBJ2-1 | - | TRBV20-1 | - | SASWTEYNEQF
TRBJ2-1 | - | TRBV7-2 | - | ASTTDRLRANEQF
TRBJ1-2 | - | TRBV5-1 | - | ASGTGLDYGYT
TRBJ2-4 | many | TRBV29-1 | TRBD1 | SVRTGKNIQY
TRBJ2-5 | - | TRBV29-1 | TRBD2 | SGRLAGVVETQY
TRBJ1-1 | - | TRBV12-3/TRBV12-4 | - | ASRSRDGTEAF
TRBJ2-3 | - | TRBV7-9 | TRBD2 | ASSLQLAGAADTQY
TRBJ1-2 | many | TRBV10-3 | TRBD1 | AISESSYRPDRGYYGYT
TRBJ2-6 | few | TRBV18 | - | ASSPGPDHGANVLT
TRBJ2-1 | many | TRBV2 | TRBD2 | ASSETGGPQVNEQF
TRBJ1-1 | many | TRBV12-3/TRBV12-4 | - | ASSSDSRGPEAF
TRBJ2-7 | many | TRBV12-3/TRBV12-4 | - | ASSFGRETEQY
TRBJ1-2 | - | TRBV5-5 | - | ASSSGRINNYGYT
TRBJ2-3 | - | TRBV10-3 | TRBD2 | AISRAGVSRDTQY
TRBJ2-1 | few | TRBV7-3 | TRBD2 | ASSESSGNEQF
TRBJ2-1 | few | TRBV9 | - | ASSVGAGVAPNEQF
TRBJ1-2 | many | TRBV24-1 | - | ATSDSRYGYT
TRBJ1-3 | few | TRBV20-1 | - | SAINSGFSGNTIY
TRBJ2-2 | - | TRBV4-1 | - | ASSQGSMNTGELF
TRBJ2-3 | - | TRBV18 | - | ASSPRVSDTQY
TRBJ1-5 | many | TRBV7-3 | TRBD1 | ASRQVRTGHLKQPQH
TRBJ2-4 | - | TRBV28 | TRBD1 | ASSSTGPRDIQY
TRBJ2-5 | - | TRBV15 | - | ATSRDWADSLGGETQY
TRBJ2-1 | - | TRBV7-9 | TRBD2 | ASSLIRVASGSGEQF
TRBJ2-1 | few | TRBV18 | - | ASSPRSGISYNEQF
TRBJ2-1 | - | TRBV2 | - | ASSEWDARSSYNEQF
TRBJ1-5 | - | TRBV2 | - | ASSEGPNNQPQH
TRBJ1-6 | few | TRBV12-3/TRBV12-4 | - | ASSGHHNSPLH
TRBJ2-1 | few | TRBV12-3/TRBV12-4 | - | ASSNDRNSYNEQF
TRBJ2-2 | - | TRBV15 | - | ATSRDRRAANTNTGELF
TRBJ2-2 | many | TRBV7-8 | - | ASSLAGRGNTGELF
TRBJ2-2 | many | TRBV10-3 | - | AISPGATFSNTGELF
TRBJ1-5 | - | TRBV24-1 | - | ATSETQMNQPQH
TRBJ2-2 | few | TRBV6-1 | - | ASRSSDTTGELF
TRBJ2-2 | - | TRBV3-1 | TRBD1 | ASSQSAGGVGNTGELF
TRBJ2-7 | many | TRBV12-3/TRBV12-4 | - | ASSLVHYEQY